This TCR beta chain was obtained from a study of early T cells in non-severe SARS-CoV-2 infection. The overall study: Sequencing targeted bulk RNA from unsorted whole blood, leaving chains unpaired.

Germline CDR1 SGDLS, CDR2 YYNGEE. There are 15 residues in the CDR3. Trimming shortened V by 4 bases and J by 4 bases, and 16 bases separated the two germline ends. The TCR library protocol was used to attach unique molecular identifiers. These identifiers were attached to individual cDNA molecules. TCRdb used MiXCR to reprocess the 5' RACE reads, holding one entry per CDR3 protein. The sample has some 30,000 distinct CDR3 sequences, approximately 10% seen once. At least ten counts were recorded for this clonotype. Sequencing was performed on whole blood. V usage is TRBV9 and J usage is TRBJ2-3; the D is unclear. The receptor comes from an adult who was a healthcare worker with PCR-confirmed SARS-CoV-2 infection or an uninfected control (not recorded which). CDR3 loop: CASSLAQIASDTQYF. The CDR3 DNA follows: TGTGCCAGCAGCCTGGCACAGATCGCCTCAGATACGCAGTATTTT.